One sample yielded the 22 T cell receptor beta chains listed below, sequenced in a study of shared clonotypes between healthy human individuals. Here immunoSEQ multiplex PCR was the method, and the copy in TCRdb shows in-frame clones only, minus some. Among 950,000 to 1,300,000 clones listed, around 75% were seen once. Material for sequencing was memory CD4+ T cells sorted from blood. Subset meaning: CD45RA-negative fraction. These receptors originate from a man younger than 30 in good health.

Concerning this clone: This is likely an artifact of a read error, given a far larger clone one base away. The same CDR3 also results from other DNA sequences found in this sample. The chain employs TRBV18 and TRBJ1-4; a possible D gene is TRBD1 (5 bases). The CDR3 length is 14 residues. V lost 2 bases to trimming and J lost 8 bases, with 12 bases between them. CDR1 KGHSH and CDR2 LQKENI come from the germline V gene. CDR3 in amino acids: CASSPGDLNEKLFF. CDR3 nucleotide sequence: TGTGCCAGCTCACCAGGGGACCTAAACGAAAAACTGTTTTTT.

J is TRBJ2-2 and V is TRBV7-2; D gene uncertain. The CDR3 loop spans 13 amino acids. Trimming left V 1 base short and J 6 bases short, with 6 bases between. Germline CDR1 and CDR2: SGHTA and FQGNSA. The CDR3 bases are TGTGCCAGCAGCTTAGATGATGCCGGGGAGCTGTTTTTT. The encoded protein is CASSLDDAGELFF.

Worth noting for this clone: At one end, the junction sequence differs from germline, possibly due to a read error. This chain uses TRBV7-3 with TRBJ2-1; either TRBD1 or TRBD2 may supply D (5 bases each). The germline V gene has CDR1 SGHTA and CDR2 FQGTGA. This CDR3 spans 9 amino acids. Here the CDR3 reads CASPPPGLF. The CDR3 coding sequence is TGTGCCAGCCCCCCTCCGGGGCTCTTC.

A note on this clone: The same CDR3 is also encoded by other DNA sequences in this sample. The chain employs TRBV5-6 and TRBJ2-4; 8 nucleotides match TRBD1. J lost 10 bases, V lost 5 bases, and 8 bases had no gene match. The CDR3 runs 13 residues. The germline V gene encodes CDR1 SGHDT and CDR2 YYEEEE. CDR3 DNA sequence: TGTGCCAGCAGTTCAAGGACAGGGAGAATTCAGTACTTC. As protein: CASSSRTGRIQYF.

The rearrangement joins TRBV5-6 to TRBJ1-4, with D maybe TRBD1 (6 bases). Per the germline V gene, CDR1 is SGHDT and CDR2 is YYEEEE. The length of the CDR3 is 15 residues. The V and J ends lost 2 bases and 4 bases respectively, with 12 bases between them. CDR3 in amino acids: CASSFRTVNNEKLFF. The CDR3 DNA is TGTGCCAGCAGCTTCCGGACAGTAAATAATGAAAAACTGTTTTTT.

The chain combines TRBV5-1 with TRBJ1-6; TRBD1 matches at 9 bases. CDR3 length: 15 amino acids. The V gene's germline CDR1 is SGHRS and CDR2 YFSETQ. The V gene end was trimmed by 3 bases and the J gene end by 7 bases; junction bases not matched to a gene: 5. The CDR3 region has the DNA TGCGCCAGCAGCTGGGAGGGACAGGGAAATTCACCCCTCCACTTT. Translated: CASSWEGQGNSPLHF.

The rearrangement joins TRBV7-2 to TRBJ2-1, with TRBD2 identical over 10 bases. This CDR3 spans 14 amino acids. Losses at the gene ends were 5 bases for V and 15 bases for J; bases not matched to a gene: 13. In germline, CDR1 is SGHTA, CDR2 FQGNSA. CDR3: CASSAGTSDVLTFF. The CDR3 DNA is TGTGCCAGCAGCGCCGGGACTAGCGACGTTTTAACGTTCTTC.

In nucleotides, the CDR3 is TGTGCCAGCACCAGGGCCCCCCTCTATAATTCACCCCTCCACTTT. Its protein is CASTRAPLYNSPLHF. The V call is TRBV6-1, the J call TRBJ1-6, with D tentatively TRBD1 (5 bases). This CDR3 has 15 residues. V lost 7 bases and J lost 3, with 13 bases in between. CDR1 is MNHNS, CDR2 SASEGT, per germline.

On this clone itself: Germline is not matched at one junction end, which may reflect a read error. The chain recombines TRBV7-7 with TRBJ1-1, with D uncertain. Germline-derived CDR1 and CDR2 are SSHAT and FNYEAQ (reference sequence). The CDR3 runs 14 residues. The DNA of the CDR3 is TGTGCTAGCAGCCCCATGACTTCAGGCACTGAAGCTTTCTTT. It encodes CASSPMTSGTEAFF.

This clone was counted a few times. For the CDR3, the DNA is TGTGCCAGTGGACGGAATAGCAATCAGCCCCAGCATTTT. Translating gives CASGRNSNQPQHF. This rearrangement joins TRBV6-1 to TRBJ1-5; D is uncertain. Trimming pared 9 bases from V and 0 bases from J, leaving 9 bases between. CDR3 length equals 13 residues. In germline, CDR1 is MNHNS, CDR2 SASEGT.

This clone was detected only once. The chain carries TRBV30 and TRBJ2-2; 10 bases align to TRBD1. CDR1 GTSNPN and CDR2 SVGIG come from the germline V gene (reference sequence). CDR3 length: 14 residues. Trimming cost V 3 bases and J 8 bases; bases outside gene matches: 6. The CDR3 here is CAWRKGQGEGELFF. In DNA form, the CDR3 reads TGTGCCTGGAGGAAAGGACAGGGGGAAGGGGAGCTGTTTTTT. Full variable domain (missing parts from reference TRBV30 and TRBJ2-2): SQTIHQWPATLVQPVGSPLSLECTVEGTSNPNLYWYRQAAGRGLQLLFYSVGIGQISSEVPQNLSASRPQDRQFILSSKKLLLSDSGFYLCAWRKGQGEGELFFGEGSRLTVL.

The rearrangement uses TRBV6-5 and TRBJ1-4; D gene ambiguous. This CDR3 is 12 amino acids long. V lost 6 bases and J 5 bases, leaving 7 bases between the germline ends. CDR1 MNHEY and CDR2 SVGAGI come from the germline V gene. The CDR3 DNA is TGTGCCAGCAGCTCGATGAATGAAAAACTGTTTTTT. Protein sequence: CASSSMNEKLFF.

Comment on this clone: A much larger clone differs by one base, so this may be a read error. The sample holds other DNA sequences that translate to the same CDR3. The rearrangement links TRBV2 to TRBJ2-5; D may be TRBD2 (5 bases). Per the germline V gene, CDR1 is SNHLY and CDR2 is FYNNEI. Trimming left V 4 bases short and J 4 bases short, with 10 bases between. This CDR3 is 13 amino acids long. The CDR3 loop is CASSVAGVETQYF. The CDR3 nucleotides are TGTGCCAGCAGTGTCGCCGGGGTAGAGACCCAGTACTTC.

In the case of this clone: Other DNA sequences in the sample encode the same CDR3. The chain recombines TRBV18 with TRBJ1-4; no clear D. The CDR3 runs 11 residues. Germline lookup yields CDR1 KGHSH and CDR2 LQKENI. Trimming shortened V by 6 bases and J by 8 bases, and 7 bases separated the two germline ends. CDR3 sequence reads: CASSPGEKLFF. As DNA, the CDR3 is TGTGCCAGCTCCCCGGGGGAAAAACTGTTTTTT.

The J gene is TRBJ1-3, the V gene TRBV10-3; no firm D call. CDR3 length: 14 amino acids. The germline V and J ends were trimmed by 2 bases and 2 bases, with 7 bases remaining between them. Germline V CDR1 and CDR2: ENHRY, SYGVKD. The CDR3 DNA reads as TGTGCCATCAGTGAGGTCCAAGCTGGAAACACCATATATTTT. This translates into CAISEVQAGNTIYF.

The V call is TRBV6-5, the J call TRBJ2-2; TRBD1 matches 8 bases. Losses at the gene ends were 6 bases for V and 1 base for J; bases not matched to a gene: 1. Germline CDR1 and CDR2: MNHEY and SVGAGI. The CDR3 is 14 amino acids. The CDR3 nucleotides read TGTGCCAGCAGGACAGGGGTGAACACCGGGGAGCTGTTTTTT. This codes for CASRTGVNTGELFF.

CDR3: CASSIVTGYSNQPQHF. The DNA for the CDR3 is TGTGCCAGTAGTATAGTCACAGGGTATAGCAATCAGCCCCAGCATTTT. The chain is built from TRBV19 and TRBJ1-5; tentatively, D is TRBD1 (6 bases). The CDR3 spans 16 residues. Germline CDR1 is LNHDA and CDR2 is SQIVND (reference sequence). The germline V and J ends were trimmed by 1 base and 0 bases, with 10 bases remaining between them.

This chain uses TRBV9 with TRBJ2-3, with 8 bases identical to TRBD2. The ends lost 4 bases at V and 5 bases at J; junction bases unmatched: 9. The CDR3 consists of 15 residues. CDR1 is SGDLS and CDR2 is YYNGEE in the germline V gene. The CDR3 nucleotides are TGTGCCAGCAGCCCGGGACTAGGGGCCCTAGATACGCAGTATTTT. Protein product: CASSPGLGALDTQYF.

With regard to this clone: The same CDR3 arises from other DNA sequences in this sample as well. CDR3 amino acids: CASSLHLTGGRNYGYTF. The CDR3 DNA sequence: TGTGCCAGCAGCTTACACCTAACAGGGGGTCGTAACTATGGCTACACCTTC. V is TRBV7-9 and J is TRBJ1-2, with 8 nucleotides matching TRBD1. The V gene's germline CDR1 is SEHNR and CDR2 FQNEAQ (reference sequence). Trimming removed 2 bases from V and 1 base from J; junction bases left unmatched: 9. The CDR3 totals 17 residues.

This chain connects TRBV7-2 to TRBJ1-1, with D unclear. The CDR3 consists of 14 residues. The V and J ends lost 1 base and 1 base respectively, with 7 bases between them. Germline V CDR1 and CDR2: SGHTA, FQGNSA. The CDR3 DNA sequence: TGTGCCAGCAGCTTAGAGGGAGCGAACACTGAAGCTTTCTTT. It codes for CASSLEGANTEAFF.

In regard to this clone: The same CDR3 also results from other DNA sequences found in this sample. This chain links TRBV28 with TRBJ2-6, with D unresolved. The length of the CDR3 is 13 residues. Germline V gives CDR1 MDHEN, CDR2 SYDVKM. V was cut by 5 bases and J by 4 bases, with 6 bases left in between. As DNA, the CDR3 is TGTGCCAGCAGTCCGCCAGGGGCCAACGTCCTGACTTTC. Residues: CASSPPGANVLTF.

V usage is TRBV19 and J usage is TRBJ2-5; the D is unclear. The CDR3 loop spans 13 amino acids. CDR1 and CDR2 from the germline V gene are LNHDA and SQIVND (reference sequence). Between the trimmed V and J ends, which lost 0 bases and 2 bases, there was a span of 4 bases. CDR3 in DNA: TGTGCCAGTAGTATAGACAGTCAAGAGACCCAGTACTTC. This sequence encodes CASSIDSQETQYF.